One sample yielded the 13 T cell receptor beta chains listed below, sequenced in a study of blood T cell repertoires in COVID-19. Using immunoSEQ multiplex PCR, the repertoire was profiled, and TCRdb retains in-frame clones only, with some absent. The sample carries 140,000 to 150,000 clones, over 65% recorded once. The source material was peripheral blood. The receptors originated from a man aged 45-60 years with acute or convalescent COVID-19.

The chain recombines TRBV30 with TRBJ1-2, with D perhaps matching TRBD1 (6 bases). CDR3 size: 15 residues. Germline assignment: CDR1 GTSNPN and CDR2 SVGIG (reference sequence). The V gene lost 3 bases and the J gene lost 4 bases, with 18 bases spanning the gap. The CDR3 DNA follows: TGTGCCTGGAGCGAAAGGACAAGGGGGAGCTATGGCTACACCTTC. Protein: CAWSERTRGSYGYTF.

This chain connects TRBV3-1 (or the pseudogene TRBV3-2) to TRBJ1-6; possible D gene TRBD1, 6 bases. V was clipped by 0 bases and J by 4 bases, with 13 bases between them. The V gene's germline CDR1 is LGHDT and CDR2 YNNKEL (reference sequence). The CDR3 extends over 17 amino acids. The CDR3 bases are TGTGCCAGCAGCCAAGAGAGAAGGGGGAGTTATAATTCACCCCTCCACTTT. Amino acid sequence: CASSQERRGSYNSPLHF.

CDR3 in DNA: TGCGCCAGCAGCTTGCCGGATAGTCGGGAGAGGAGGGCCCAGTACTTC. Its protein is CASSLPDSRERRAQYF. The chain joins TRBV5-1 to TRBJ2-5; perhaps TRBD2 as D (6 bases). The CDR3 extends over 16 amino acids. The germline CDR1 and CDR2 sequences are SGHRS and YFSETQ. Trimming removed 1 base at V and 9 bases at J, with 22 bases between.

This sequence joins TRBV2 and TRBJ1-6, with 11 bases identical to TRBD1. V lost 7 bases and J lost 10; bases outside the gene matches: 6. Germline V gene sequence: CDR1 SNHLY, CDR2 FYNNEI. This CDR3 has 14 amino acids. The CDR3 DNA is TGTGCCAGCACCGGGACAGGGGGAGGGTCACCCCTCCACTTT. Residues: CASTGTGGGSPLHF. Complete variable domain (other parts from reference TRBV2 and TRBJ1-6): EPEVTQTPSHQVTQMGQEVILRCVPISNHLYFYWYRQILGQKVEFLVSFYNNEISEKSEIFDDQFSVERPDGSNFTLKIRSTKLEDSAMYFCASTGTGGGSPLHFGNGTRLTVT.

V and J are TRBV28 and TRBJ1-3; D is possibly TRBD1 (6 bases). Germline CDR1 is MDHEN and CDR2 is SYDVKM. CDR3 size: 16 residues. The V and J ends lost 4 bases and 4 bases respectively, with 17 bases between them. CDR3 nucleotide sequence: TGTGCCAGCAGTTCTCCAGGGGAATTATCAGGAAACACCATATATTTT. This translates into CASSSPGELSGNTIYF.

The chain uses TRBV6-6 and TRBJ2-7, with D tentatively TRBD2 (5 bases). With 0 bases removed from V and 7 bases from J, the gap between germline ends came to 13 bases. This CDR3 spans 14 amino acids. CDR1 is MNHNY and CDR2 is SVGAGI in the germline V gene (reference sequence). Here the CDR3 DNA reads TGTGCCAGCAGTTACTCGGCATCCACGGGAGAGCAGTACGTC. Translating gives CASSYSASTGEQYV.

The rearrangement links TRBV12-5 to TRBJ1-4; TRBD1 matches at 9 bases. Trimming took 3 bases from V and 8 from J; bases not matched to a gene: 19. Germline CDR1 LGHNT, CDR2 FRNRAP. The CDR3 contains 19 residues. CDR3 DNA sequence: TGTGCTAGTGGTTTTCACGTCCCGGGACAGGGTTTGGAGGAGGAAAAACTGTTTTTT. Amino acid sequence: CASGFHVPGQGLEEEKLFF.

In DNA, the CDR3 is TGCGCCAGCAGCTCCCTCTCCGGGGAGGCAGATACGCAGTATTTT. Its protein is CASSSLSGEADTQYF. The V call is TRBV5-1, the J call TRBJ2-3; a weak D match, TRBD2 (6 bases). Trimming took off 3 bases at V and 4 bases at J, with 15 bases between the two ends. CDR3 length equals 15 residues. CDR1 and CDR2 from the germline V gene are SGHRS and YFSETQ.

This clone was seen a single time. The V call is TRBV6-5, the J call TRBJ2-7; 8 bases are a match to TRBD2. The CDR3 is made up of 14 amino acids. With V trimmed by 7 bases and J by 2 bases, 7 bases remained unmatched. Germline V gene data show CDR1 as MNHEY and CDR2 as SVGAGI. Written as DNA, the CDR3 is TGTGCCAGCACCTTAGCGGGGATCACCTACGAGCAGTACGTC. Translation gives CASTLAGITYEQYV.

The table lists this clone with a count of one. The J gene is TRBJ1-4, the V gene TRBV4-1, with a weak D call TRBD1 (6 bases). Germline V gives CDR1 MGHRA, CDR2 YSYEKL. The CDR3 length is 16 residues. The V and J ends lost 4 bases and 5 bases respectively, with 17 bases between them. The CDR3: CASSPGPQGRNEKLFF. CDR3 sequence (DNA): TGCGCCAGCAGCCCAGGGCCACAGGGCCGGAATGAAAAACTGTTTTTT.

This rearrangement joins TRBV5-5 to TRBJ2-2, with D maybe TRBD1 (6 bases). CDR1 is SGHKS and CDR2 is YYEKEE in the germline V gene (reference sequence). V dropped 4 bases and J dropped 4 bases, with 11 bases sitting between them. This CDR3 has 14 amino acids. CDR3 sequence: CASSPTGVTGELFF. The CDR3 DNA reads TGTGCCAGCAGCCCGACAGGAGTCACCGGGGAGCTGTTTTTT.

This sequence joins TRBV2 and TRBJ1-4; 7 bases are shared with TRBD1. The germline CDR1 and CDR2 sequences are SNHLY and FYNNEI. There are 16 residues in the CDR3. Unmatched junction bases numbered 12, after V lost 3 bases and J lost 8 bases. The CDR3, as DNA: TGTGCCAGCAGTGATACGGAGGGGACAGTAGAGGAAAAACTGTTTTTT. Translation: CASSDTEGTVEEKLFF.

CDR3 nucleotides: TGTGCCAGTAGACCGACAGGGTCCTCTGGAAACACCATATATTTT. Its protein is CASRPTGSSGNTIYF. The chain employs TRBV19 and TRBJ1-3; 7 bases agree with TRBD1. J gave up 0 bases and V 6 bases, and 5 bases lay outside the gene matches. Germline CDR1 is LNHDA and CDR2 is SQIVND (reference sequence). The CDR3 spans 15 residues. Based on the CDR3 plus reference TRBV19 and TRBJ1-3, the full variable domain is DGGITQSPKYLFRKEGQNVTLSCEQNLNHDAMYWYRQDPGQGLRLIYYSQIVNDFQKGDIAEGYSVSREKKESFPLTVTSAQKNPTAFYLCASRPTGSSGNTIYFGEGSWLTVV.